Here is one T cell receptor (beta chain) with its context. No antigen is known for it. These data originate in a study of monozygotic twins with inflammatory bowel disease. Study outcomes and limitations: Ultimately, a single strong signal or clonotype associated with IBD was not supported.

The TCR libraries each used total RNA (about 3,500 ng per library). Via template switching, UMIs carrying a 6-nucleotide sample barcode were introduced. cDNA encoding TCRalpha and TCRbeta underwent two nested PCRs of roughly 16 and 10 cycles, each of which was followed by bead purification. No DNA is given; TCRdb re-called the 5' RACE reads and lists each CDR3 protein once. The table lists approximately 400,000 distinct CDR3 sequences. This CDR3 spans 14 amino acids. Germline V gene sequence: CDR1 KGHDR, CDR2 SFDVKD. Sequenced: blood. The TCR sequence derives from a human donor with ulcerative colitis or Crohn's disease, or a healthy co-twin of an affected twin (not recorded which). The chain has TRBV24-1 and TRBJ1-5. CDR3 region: CATRGGGNNQPQHF.